The rows below give T cell receptor beta chains drawn from one sample of a study of cytomegalovirus exposure and HLA in healthy donors. Clones were sequenced by immunoSEQ multiplex PCR, and TCRdb holds only the in-frame ones, with some missing. This sample has around 140,000 clones, with more than 75% found just once. Sequences were obtained from PBMCs. These receptors were taken from a male donor in good health and CMV-seronegative. Both conserved end residues are part of each CDR3. The order of the fields is D gene, clone size, V gene, CDR3 length, J gene, CDR3 DNA, CDR3 protein. The D gene is left open where the match is weak. Some rows have no size entry. The others give once, few or many, or a class for an expanded clone.

D gene: TRBD1
clone size: .
V gene: TRBV11-3
CDR3 length: 18
J gene: TRBJ1-1
CDR3 DNA: TGTGCCAGCAGAGGGGGCCGCGGGACAGGGGGCTCGGGCACTGAAGCTTTCTTT
CDR3 protein: CASRGGRGTGGSGTEAFF

D gene: TRBD2
clone size: .
V gene: TRBV2
CDR3 length: 17
J gene: TRBJ2-3
CDR3 DNA: TGTGCCAGCAGAGCCGGGACTAGCGGGGGCCTCACAGATACGCAGTATTTT
CDR3 protein: CASRAGTSGGLTDTQYF

D gene: .
clone size: .
V gene: TRBV9
CDR3 length: 14
J gene: TRBJ1-5
CDR3 DNA: TGTGCCAGCAGCGTAGGCGAATTCAATCAGCCCCAGCATTTT
CDR3 protein: CASSVGEFNQPQHF

D gene: TRBD2
clone size: .
V gene: TRBV4-3
CDR3 length: 17
J gene: TRBJ2-1
CDR3 DNA: TGCGCCAGCAGCCAGTCGGGACTAGCGGGGGGGTACAATGAGCAGTTCTTC
CDR3 protein: CASSQSGLAGGYNEQFF

D gene: TRBD1
clone size: .
V gene: TRBV9
CDR3 length: 14
J gene: TRBJ2-2
CDR3 DNA: TGTGCCAGCAGCAGGGACAGGGTCAGCGGGGAGCTGTTTTTT
CDR3 protein: CASSRDRVSGELFF

D gene: TRBD1
clone size: .
V gene: TRBV30
CDR3 length: 14
J gene: TRBJ1-2
CDR3 DNA: TGTGCCTGGAGTGTACAGGGGGCGATCTATGGCTACACCTTC
CDR3 protein: CAWSVQGAIYGYTF

D gene: .
clone size: .
V gene: TRBV19
CDR3 length: 16
J gene: TRBJ2-3
CDR3 DNA: TGTGCCAGTAGTATAGGTTACCAAAGAGGCACAGATACGCAGTATTTT
CDR3 protein: CASSIGYQRGTDTQYF

D gene: TRBD1
clone size: .
V gene: TRBV5-1
CDR3 length: 16
J gene: TRBJ2-2
CDR3 DNA: TGCGCCAGCAGCTTGGCAGTGACAGGGGACACCGGGGAGCTGTTTTTT
CDR3 protein: CASSLAVTGDTGELFF

D gene: .
clone size: .
V gene: TRBV6-6
CDR3 length: 14
J gene: TRBJ2-5
CDR3 DNA: TGTGCCAGCAGCGACGACAGGCGCGACGAGACCCAGTACTTC
CDR3 protein: CASSDDRRDETQYF

D gene: TRBD2
clone size: .
V gene: TRBV29-1
CDR3 length: 15
J gene: TRBJ2-3
CDR3 DNA: TGCAGCGTTGGTAAGAGCGGGGGCTCCACAGATACGCAGTATTTT
CDR3 protein: CSVGKSGGSTDTQYF

D gene: TRBD1
clone size: .
V gene: TRBV7-2
CDR3 length: 14
J gene: TRBJ1-4
CDR3 DNA: TGTGCCAGCAGCTTACAGGGGGCGCAAGGAAAACTGTTTTTT
CDR3 protein: CASSLQGAQGKLFF

D gene: .
clone size: .
V gene: TRBV7-2
CDR3 length: 14
J gene: TRBJ2-7
CDR3 DNA: TGTGCCAGCAGCTCCAGGCAGGGAACCTACGAGCAGTACTTC
CDR3 protein: CASSSRQGTYEQYF

D gene: .
clone size: .
V gene: TRBV7-9
CDR3 length: 16
J gene: TRBJ2-2
CDR3 DNA: TGTGCCAGCAGCTTAGAACAAGGGGTCAACACCGGGGAGCTGTTTTTT
CDR3 protein: CASSLEQGVNTGELFF

D gene: TRBD1
clone size: .
V gene: TRBV5-5
CDR3 length: 16
J gene: TRBJ1-2
CDR3 DNA: TGTGCCAGCAGACCTCCGGGACAGGGGGATAACTATGGCTACACCTTC
CDR3 protein: CASRPPGQGDNYGYTF

D gene: .
clone size: few
V gene: TRBV4-1
CDR3 length: 14
J gene: TRBJ2-3
CDR3 DNA: TGCGCCAGCAGCCAAGACCCTAGTACAGATACGCAGTATTTT
CDR3 protein: CASSQDPSTDTQYF

D gene: TRBD1
clone size: .
V gene: TRBV7-2
CDR3 length: 16
J gene: TRBJ2-2
CDR3 DNA: TGTGCCAGCAGTCTACCCGGGACAGGGTACACCGGGGAGCTGTTTTTT
CDR3 protein: CASSLPGTGYTGELFF

D gene: TRBD1
clone size: .
V gene: TRBV19
CDR3 length: 14
J gene: TRBJ1-1
CDR3 DNA: TGTGCCAGTAGTGCTACAGGGGATGGCACTGAAGCTTTCTTT
CDR3 protein: CASSATGDGTEAFF

D gene: TRBD1
clone size: .
V gene: TRBV11-3
CDR3 length: 15
J gene: TRBJ2-7
CDR3 DNA: TGTGCCAGCAGCCGAATACAGGGGCAAATCTACGAGCAGTACTTC
CDR3 protein: CASSRIQGQIYEQYF

D gene: .
clone size: .
V gene: TRBV7-2
CDR3 length: 13
J gene: TRBJ1-2
CDR3 DNA: TGTGCCAGCAGCTTAGTTCGGGAGGGCGTTTACACCTTC
CDR3 protein: CASSLVREGVYTF

D gene: .
clone size: .
V gene: TRBV30
CDR3 length: 12
J gene: TRBJ1-2
CDR3 DNA: TGTGCCTGGAAGGAGGGGAACTATGGCTACACCTTC
CDR3 protein: CAWKEGNYGYTF

D gene: .
clone size: once
V gene: TRBV18
CDR3 length: 18
J gene: TRBJ1-4
CDR3 DNA: TGTGCCAGCTCACCACAACGAGCCCAGGGCAACACTAATGAAAAACTGTTTTTT
CDR3 protein: CASSPQRAQGNTNEKLFF

D gene: .
clone size: .
V gene: TRBV18
CDR3 length: 14
J gene: TRBJ1-5
CDR3 DNA: TGTGCCAGCTCACGAGAATTGAGCAATCAGCCCCAGCATTTT
CDR3 protein: CASSRELSNQPQHF

D gene: TRBD1
clone size: .
V gene: TRBV11-3
CDR3 length: 16
J gene: TRBJ2-2
CDR3 DNA: TGTGCCAGCAGCCCAGGGACAGGGAGTTCCACCGGGGAGCTGTTTTTT
CDR3 protein: CASSPGTGSSTGELFF

D gene: .
clone size: many
V gene: TRBV19
CDR3 length: 14
J gene: TRBJ1-6
CDR3 DNA: TGTGCCAGTACCCCCTCGGGGAGGAGATCACCCCTCCACTTT
CDR3 protein: CASTPSGRRSPLHF

D gene: TRBD1
clone size: .
V gene: TRBV6-6
CDR3 length: 14
J gene: TRBJ2-7
CDR3 DNA: TGTGCCAGCAGCCCCGGGACAGGGTTCTACGAGCAGTACTTC
CDR3 protein: CASSPGTGFYEQYF

D gene: .
clone size: .
V gene: TRBV18
CDR3 length: 12
J gene: TRBJ1-1
CDR3 DNA: TGTGCCAGCGCCAGGGAAGACACTGAAGCTTTCTTT
CDR3 protein: CASAREDTEAFF

D gene: .
clone size: .
V gene: TRBV9
CDR3 length: 15
J gene: TRBJ1-6
CDR3 DNA: TGTGCCAGCAGCGTAGACGGGGTCTATAATTCACCCCTCCACTTT
CDR3 protein: CASSVDGVYNSPLHF

D gene: .
clone size: few
V gene: TRBV5-6
CDR3 length: 16
J gene: TRBJ1-6
CDR3 DNA: TGTGCCAGCAGCTTGGGATCCGGAGTCGGGAAATCACCCCTCCACTTT
CDR3 protein: CASSLGSGVGKSPLHF

D gene: .
clone size: few
V gene: TRBV29-1
CDR3 length: 15
J gene: TRBJ2-3
CDR3 DNA: TGCAGCGTATACACCGGACAGCCGGGGACAGATACGCAGTATTTT
CDR3 protein: CSVYTGQPGTDTQYF

D gene: .
clone size: once
V gene: TRBV5-1
CDR3 length: 12
J gene: TRBJ2-7
CDR3 DNA: TGCGCCAGCAGCCCGGAGTCCTACGAGCAGTACTTC
CDR3 protein: CASSPESYEQYF

D gene: .
clone size: .
V gene: TRBV10-3
CDR3 length: 15
J gene: TRBJ2-3
CDR3 DNA: TGTGCCATCAGTGCCGGAGTATCTAGCACAGATACGCAGTATTTT
CDR3 protein: CAISAGVSSTDTQYF

D gene: .
clone size: .
V gene: TRBV2
CDR3 length: 16
J gene: TRBJ1-5
CDR3 DNA: TGTGCCAGCAGTCCTTTCCGGGACACCCGCAATCAGCCCCAGCATTTT
CDR3 protein: CASSPFRDTRNQPQHF

D gene: .
clone size: .
V gene: TRBV19
CDR3 length: 14
J gene: TRBJ2-7
CDR3 DNA: TGTGCCAGTAGTATTGGTACAGTCTCCTACGAGCAGTACTTC
CDR3 protein: CASSIGTVSYEQYF

D gene: .
clone size: .
V gene: TRBV27
CDR3 length: 14
J gene: TRBJ1-4
CDR3 DNA: TGTGCCAGCAGTGGACAGCCGACTAATGAAAAACTGTTTTTT
CDR3 protein: CASSGQPTNEKLFF

D gene: TRBD2
clone size: .
V gene: TRBV13
CDR3 length: 17
J gene: TRBJ2-2
CDR3 DNA: TGTGCCAGCAGCCTCCCGACTAGCGGGGCGAACACCGGGGAGCTGTTTTTT
CDR3 protein: CASSLPTSGANTGELFF

D gene: TRBD1
clone size: .
V gene: TRBV5-1
CDR3 length: 15
J gene: TRBJ1-2
CDR3 DNA: TGCGCCAGCAGCTTCTCCGGGACAGGGGGGTATGGCTACACCTTC
CDR3 protein: CASSFSGTGGYGYTF

D gene: .
clone size: once
V gene: TRBV7-9
CDR3 length: 15
J gene: TRBJ2-7
CDR3 DNA: TGTGCCAGCAGCCCCCGGCCCTCTACGGGGGACGAGCAGTACTTC
CDR3 protein: CASSPRPSTGDEQYF

D gene: TRBD1
clone size: .
V gene: TRBV27
CDR3 length: 13
J gene: TRBJ2-7
CDR3 DNA: TGTGCCAGCAGTTGGGACAGGGCAAGGGAGCAGTACTTC
CDR3 protein: CASSWDRAREQYF

D gene: TRBD1
clone size: .
V gene: TRBV5-4
CDR3 length: 14
J gene: TRBJ1-2
CDR3 DNA: TGTGCCAGCAGCCCGGGACAGGGACTGTCTGGCTACACCTTC
CDR3 protein: CASSPGQGLSGYTF

D gene: .
clone size: once
V gene: TRBV20-1
CDR3 length: 11
J gene: TRBJ2-4
CDR3 DNA: TGCAGTGCTCACAGGGAAAACATTCAGTACTTC
CDR3 protein: CSAHRENIQYF

D gene: .
clone size: .
V gene: TRBV5-6
CDR3 length: 16
J gene: TRBJ1-5
CDR3 DNA: TGTGCCAGCAGCTTGGCCGGGACATCTCTGAGTCAGCCCCAGCATTTT
CDR3 protein: CASSLAGTSLSQPQHF

D gene: .
clone size: .
V gene: TRBV25-1
CDR3 length: 13
J gene: TRBJ1-1
CDR3 DNA: TGTGCCAGCAGACCCAGGGAATACACTGAAGCTTTCTTT
CDR3 protein: CASRPREYTEAFF

D gene: .
clone size: .
V gene: TRBV30
CDR3 length: 13
J gene: TRBJ2-3
CDR3 DNA: TGTGCCTGGACCTCGGGGAGCACAGATACGCAGTATTTT
CDR3 protein: CAWTSGSTDTQYF

D gene: TRBD1
clone size: .
V gene: TRBV9
CDR3 length: 16
J gene: TRBJ1-2
CDR3 DNA: TGTGCCAGCAGCGCCGGGACAGGGGGCTTAAACTATGGCTACACCTTC
CDR3 protein: CASSAGTGGLNYGYTF

D gene: TRBD2
clone size: .
V gene: TRBV30
CDR3 length: 14
J gene: TRBJ2-7
CDR3 DNA: TGTGCCTGGAGTGTCGGGGGGAGCTCCTACGAGCAGTACTTC
CDR3 protein: CAWSVGGSSYEQYF